This record covers a single T cell receptor beta chain. Its target is unknown. Treatment described: some 20 received Ad26.COV2.S at low or high dose, single or two shots; roughly 5 received placebo; per-sample allocation not given. It was on day 63 after the first vaccine or placebo injection that samples were taken. It was an adult aged 18-55 years in Boston who was the donor. In the vaccine, an Ad26 vector expressed the SARS-CoV-2 spike of the Wuhan strain. Trimming shortened V by 5 bases and J by 1 base, and 19 bases separated the two germline ends. The CDR3 has 17 residues. Per the germline V gene, CDR1 is LNHNV and CDR2 is YYDKDF (reference sequence). TCRdb keeps only in-frame clones here, not all; method: immunoSEQ multiplex PCR. The sample lists 240,000 or so clones; around 87% were seen once. The sample comes from a study of Ad26.COV2.S vaccination and SARS-CoV-2 variants. General study findings and limits: Similar non-spike TCR breadth was observed in recipients of vaccine and of placebo.

The starting material was peripheral blood, obtained in a trial of Ad26.COV2.S vaccine versus placebo. The TCR comes from a person aged 18-60 years who received the Ad26.COV2.S COVID-19 vaccine or a placebo. V is TRBV15 and J is TRBJ2-3; perhaps TRBD1 as D (5 bases). Here the CDR3 DNA reads TGTGCCACCAGCTATAATTCACAGGCCCTCGGCACAGATACGCAGTATTTT. It translates to CATSYNSQALGTDTQYF.